This section outlines one T cell receptor beta chain sequence together with its context. Its antigen is still unknown. A quantity of roughly 0.5 to 1 ug RNA underwent reverse transcription using random hexamers. MiXCR, applied by TCRdb to the immunoSEQ multiplex PCR reads, yields one record per CDR3 protein. The sample consists of some 200,000 distinct CDR3 sequences, around 95% of them appearing once. Between the trimmed V and J ends, which lost 6 bases and 4 bases, there was a span of 24 bases. This CDR3 contains 17 residues. The data derive from a study of CD8 T cells in Susac syndrome. Study results and limitations: The peak of CD8+ clonal expansion in Susac was seen in TEMRA cells and active patients.

It was negative isolation that provided the CD8+ and CD4+ T cells, whereas TEMRA cells were enriched by FACS. This TCR came from a human donor with Susac syndrome. The rearrangement uses TRBV12-3 or TRBV12-4 and TRBJ2-5; a possible D gene is TRBD2 (7 bases). The sequenced sample was CD8+ T cells from PBMCs. Written as DNA, the CDR3 is TGTGCCAGCAGAACTGGGAGGGACACCAAAGGGGCAGAGACCCAGTACTTC. Residues: CASRTGRDTKGAETQYF.